These T cell receptor beta chains were read from a single sample in a study of T cell responses to AZD1222 COVID-19 vaccine. Measured with immunoSEQ multiplex PCR; TCRdb has only the in-frame clones, and not every one. The data contain about 100,000 clones, roughly nine tenths of them singletons. The specimen was peripheral blood, collected 28 days after the second AZD1222 dose. The receptors derive from an adult who received the AZD1222 COVID-19 vaccine. Both conserved end residues are part of each CDR3. Fields, in order: J gene, clone size, V gene, D gene, CDR3 DNA, CDR3 protein. The D gene is left open where the match is weak. Not all rows give a size; the values are once, few, many and, for expanded clones, a class.

J gene: TRBJ2-5
clone size: -
V gene: TRBV24-1
D gene: -
CDR3 DNA: TGTGCCACCAGTGATACGGGTATCCAAGAGACCCAGTACTTC
CDR3 protein: CATSDTGIQETQYF

J gene: TRBJ1-5
clone size: -
V gene: TRBV19
D gene: -
CDR3 DNA: TGTGCCAGTGAAAGGTGGCGGCGCAATCAGCCCCAGCATTTT
CDR3 protein: CASERWRRNQPQHF

J gene: TRBJ1-1
clone size: -
V gene: TRBV4-1
D gene: -
CDR3 DNA: TGCGCCAGCAGCCAAGATCCCCCAGGGAACACTGAAGCTTTCTTT
CDR3 protein: CASSQDPPGNTEAFF

J gene: TRBJ2-5
clone size: -
V gene: TRBV5-4
D gene: TRBD2
CDR3 DNA: TGTGCCAGCAGCTCCGCGAGCGGGGTACAAGAGACCCAGTACTTC
CDR3 protein: CASSSASGVQETQYF

J gene: TRBJ1-2
clone size: -
V gene: TRBV10-2
D gene: -
CDR3 DNA: TGCGCCAGCAGTGAGACAGGACATGCGGGTGGCTACACCTTC
CDR3 protein: CASSETGHAGGYTF

J gene: TRBJ2-7
clone size: -
V gene: TRBV6-4
D gene: -
CDR3 DNA: TGTGCCAGCAGTGACTCCCGTCCCGGGACAATCTACGAGCAGTACTTC
CDR3 protein: CASSDSRPGTIYEQYF

J gene: TRBJ2-3
clone size: -
V gene: TRBV11-3
D gene: -
CDR3 DNA: TGTGCCAGCAGCACCGGATCTCGGGGAAGCACAGATACGCAGTATTTT
CDR3 protein: CASSTGSRGSTDTQYF

J gene: TRBJ1-1
clone size: -
V gene: TRBV28
D gene: -
CDR3 DNA: TGTGCCAGCAGGACTCCGGGATCTGAAGCTTTCTTT
CDR3 protein: CASRTPGSEAFF

J gene: TRBJ2-5
clone size: -
V gene: TRBV6-5
D gene: -
CDR3 DNA: TGTGCCAGCAGTAGCCGGGACACCCAAGAGACCCAGTACTTC
CDR3 protein: CASSSRDTQETQYF

J gene: TRBJ1-1
clone size: -
V gene: TRBV5-6
D gene: -
CDR3 DNA: TGTGCCAGCACCGGGCCCCGGGACCAGAACACTGAAGCTTTCTTT
CDR3 protein: CASTGPRDQNTEAFF

J gene: TRBJ2-2
clone size: -
V gene: TRBV14
D gene: TRBD2
CDR3 DNA: TGTGCCAGCAGCCCTATAGCGGGAGTCGGCACCGGGGAGCTGTTTTTT
CDR3 protein: CASSPIAGVGTGELFF

J gene: TRBJ2-2
clone size: -
V gene: TRBV18
D gene: -
CDR3 DNA: TGTGCCAGCTCACCACGGGGGGCTGACACCGGGGAGCTGTTTTTT
CDR3 protein: CASSPRGADTGELFF

J gene: TRBJ2-1
clone size: -
V gene: TRBV11-2
D gene: TRBD2
CDR3 DNA: TGTGCCAGCAGCTTAGGGACTAGCGGGAGTTTACATGAGCAGTTCTTC
CDR3 protein: CASSLGTSGSLHEQFF

J gene: TRBJ2-1
clone size: -
V gene: TRBV2
D gene: -
CDR3 DNA: TGTGCCAGCAGTTTGCAAGAGCAGTTCTTC
CDR3 protein: CASSLQEQFF

J gene: TRBJ2-6
clone size: -
V gene: TRBV5-1
D gene: -
CDR3 DNA: TGCGCCACCCGAACAGGGCCCTCTGGGGCCAACGTCCTGACTTTC
CDR3 protein: CATRTGPSGANVLTF

J gene: TRBJ2-7
clone size: once
V gene: TRBV19
D gene: TRBD1
CDR3 DNA: TGTGCCAGTTCGCTCAGGGGGCCAGGGGGGTCATCCTGGGACGAGCAGTACTTC
CDR3 protein: CASSLRGPGGSSWDEQYF

J gene: TRBJ2-2
clone size: -
V gene: TRBV7-6
D gene: TRBD2
CDR3 DNA: TGTGCCAGCAGCTCTACGACTAGCGGGACCGGGGAGCTGTTTTTT
CDR3 protein: CASSSTTSGTGELFF

J gene: TRBJ2-2
clone size: -
V gene: TRBV5-1
D gene: -
CDR3 DNA: TGCGCCAGCAGCTTGGCCTATGAATCGAACACCGGGGAGCTGTTTTTT
CDR3 protein: CASSLAYESNTGELFF

J gene: TRBJ1-2
clone size: -
V gene: TRBV4-1
D gene: TRBD1
CDR3 DNA: TGCGCCAGCAGCCATTTCATCAGGGGGGGGGAGTATGGCTACACCTTC
CDR3 protein: CASSHFIRGGEYGYTF

J gene: TRBJ1-4
clone size: -
V gene: TRBV3-1/TRBV3-2
D gene: -
CDR3 DNA: TGTGCCAGCAGCAATAGAGGTGAAAAACTGTTTTTT
CDR3 protein: CASSNRGEKLFF

J gene: TRBJ2-3
clone size: medium-sized
V gene: TRBV12-3/TRBV12-4
D gene: -
CDR3 DNA: TGTGCCACCGACGGCACAGATACGCAGTATTTT
CDR3 protein: CATDGTDTQYF

J gene: TRBJ1-5
clone size: -
V gene: TRBV7-2
D gene: TRBD1
CDR3 DNA: TGTGCCAGCAGCGACAGGGGGCCCTGGCCCCAGCATTTT
CDR3 protein: CASSDRGPWPQHF

J gene: TRBJ2-7
clone size: -
V gene: TRBV5-1
D gene: TRBD1
CDR3 DNA: TGCGCCAGCAGTTGGCTCCGGGACAGCACCTACGAGCAGTACTTC
CDR3 protein: CASSWLRDSTYEQYF

J gene: TRBJ1-1
clone size: -
V gene: TRBV5-1
D gene: TRBD1
CDR3 DNA: TGCGCCAGCAGCTTGGCCCGGGCAGGGGGCACTGAAGCTTTCTTT
CDR3 protein: CASSLARAGGTEAFF

J gene: TRBJ2-1
clone size: -
V gene: TRBV3-1/TRBV3-2
D gene: -
CDR3 DNA: TGTGCCAGCAGCCTTACTGCAGGGCCTATCAATGAGCAGTTCTTC
CDR3 protein: CASSLTAGPINEQFF

J gene: TRBJ1-2
clone size: few
V gene: TRBV7-2
D gene: -
CDR3 DNA: TGTGCCAGCAGCTTTGTTGGGGAAGGCTACACCTTC
CDR3 protein: CASSFVGEGYTF

J gene: TRBJ2-2
clone size: -
V gene: TRBV14
D gene: -
CDR3 DNA: TGTGCCAGCAGCCAATTTGTGACGGACAACACCGGGGAGCTGTTTTTT
CDR3 protein: CASSQFVTDNTGELFF

J gene: TRBJ2-1
clone size: -
V gene: TRBV27
D gene: TRBD2
CDR3 DNA: TGTGCCAGCAGTTTACAGGCCCTAGCGGGAGGAGTGGGTGAGCAGTTCTTC
CDR3 protein: CASSLQALAGGVGEQFF

J gene: TRBJ1-1
clone size: -
V gene: TRBV6-5
D gene: -
CDR3 DNA: TGTGCCAGCAGTTACTCGATAAACACTGAAGCTTTCTTT
CDR3 protein: CASSYSINTEAFF

J gene: TRBJ2-5
clone size: -
V gene: TRBV13
D gene: -
CDR3 DNA: TGTGCCAGCAGCTTAGATACAGGGTTTTCGGGTCAGACCCAGTACTTC
CDR3 protein: CASSLDTGFSGQTQYF